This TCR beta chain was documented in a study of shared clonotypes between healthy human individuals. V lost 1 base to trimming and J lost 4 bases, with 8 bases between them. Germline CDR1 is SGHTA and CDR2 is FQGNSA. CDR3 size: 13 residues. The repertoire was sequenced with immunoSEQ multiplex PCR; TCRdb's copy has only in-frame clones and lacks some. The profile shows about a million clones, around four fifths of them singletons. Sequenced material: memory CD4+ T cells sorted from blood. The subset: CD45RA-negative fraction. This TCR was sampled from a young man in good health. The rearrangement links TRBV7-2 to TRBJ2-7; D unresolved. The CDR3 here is CASSLDGFYEQYF. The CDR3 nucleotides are TGTGCCAGCAGCTTAGACGGTTTTTACGAGCAGTACTTC.